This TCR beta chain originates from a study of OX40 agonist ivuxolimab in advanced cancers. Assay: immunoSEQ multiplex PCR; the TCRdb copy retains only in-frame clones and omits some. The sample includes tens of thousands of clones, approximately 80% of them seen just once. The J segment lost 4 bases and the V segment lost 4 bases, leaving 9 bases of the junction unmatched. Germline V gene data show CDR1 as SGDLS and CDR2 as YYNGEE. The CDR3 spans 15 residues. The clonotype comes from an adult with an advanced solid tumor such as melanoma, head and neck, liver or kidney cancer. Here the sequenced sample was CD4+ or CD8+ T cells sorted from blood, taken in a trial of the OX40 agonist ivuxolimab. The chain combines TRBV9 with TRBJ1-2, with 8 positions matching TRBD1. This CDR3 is CASSPGNRGIYGYTF. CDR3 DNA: TGTGCCAGCAGCCCGGGTAACAGGGGGATCTATGGCTACACCTTC.